This TCR beta chain was identified in a study of shared clonotypes between healthy human individuals. Cells designated naive CD8 were CD45RO-negative and were positively selected for CCR7, with terminally differentiated effector memory CD45RA+ cells excluded. Deep was the level at which the assay was run. The authors loaded 150 to 250 ng DNA, around 32,000 T cell genomes, into sorted-subset replicate PCRs. Libraries were prepared by immunoSEQ multiplex PCR; TCRdb keeps only in-frame clonotypes and omits some of them. The data hold some 2,100,000 clones, with about 93% observed a single time. CDR1 SGHVS and CDR2 FNYEAQ come from the germline V gene. CDR3 length: 14 amino acids. The V end lost 4 bases, the J end lost 4 bases, and 14 bases lay between the germline ends.

V and J are TRBV7-6 and TRBJ2-7, with D possibly matching TRBD1 (7 bases). The sequenced material came from naive CD8+ T cells from PBMCs. The sequence derives from a man between 18 and 29 years old in good health. Some clones in this sample may be carry-over from other donors' samples. The CDR3 DNA is TGTGCCAGCAGCTCGGTGACAGGGAGGTACGAGCAGTACTTC. Protein: CASSSVTGRYEQYF.